The T cell receptor beta chain described here comes from a study of CD8 T cells in Susac syndrome. This clonotype was observed a single time. RNA, at about 0.45 to 1 ug, was reverse transcribed with random hexamers. TCRdb reanalysed the immunoSEQ multiplex PCR reads using MiXCR and keeps one entry per CDR3 protein. The top ten hold 0.15% to 0.2% of the sample, which has approximately 190,000 distinct CDR3 sequences, 95% seen once. CDR1 and CDR2 from the germline V gene are SGHRS and YFSETQ. CDR3 length equals 15 residues. The ends were cut back, 5 bases at V and 4 bases at J, with 18 bases in the middle.

The chain uses TRBV5-1 and TRBJ1-1; D not resolved. This sequence was found in a human donor with Susac syndrome. Sequences were obtained from CD8+ T cells from PBMCs. The CDR3 here is CASSYDAGSGTEAFF. The CDR3 nucleotides read TGCGCCAGCAGTTACGACGCGGGAAGCGGCACTGAAGCTTTCTTT.